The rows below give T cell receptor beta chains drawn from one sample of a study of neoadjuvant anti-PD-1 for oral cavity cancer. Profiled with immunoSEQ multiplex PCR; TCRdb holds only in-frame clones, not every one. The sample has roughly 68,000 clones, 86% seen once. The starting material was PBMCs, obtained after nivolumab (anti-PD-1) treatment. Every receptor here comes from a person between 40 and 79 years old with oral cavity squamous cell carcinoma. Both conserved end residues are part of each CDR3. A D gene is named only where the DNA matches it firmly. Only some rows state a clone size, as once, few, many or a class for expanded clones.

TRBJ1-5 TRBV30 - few CAWRGREVSNQPQHF TGTGCCTGGAGAGGCAGAGAGGTGAGCAATCAGCCCCAGCATTTT
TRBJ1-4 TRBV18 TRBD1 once CASSPQGVTNEKLFF TGTGCCAGCTCACCCCAGGGGGTAACTAATGAAAAACTGTTTTTT
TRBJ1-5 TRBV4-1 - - CASSQVGGRSNQPQHF TGCGCCAGCAGCCAAGTCGGAGGGAGGAGCAATCAGCCCCAGCATTTT
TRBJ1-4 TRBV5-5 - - CASSFYGEKLFF TGTGCCAGCAGCTTTTACGGAGAAAAACTGTTTTTT
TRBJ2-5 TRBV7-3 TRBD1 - CASSLTGQGSRETQYF TGTGCCAGCAGCTTAACGGGACAGGGGTCCCGAGAGACCCAGTACTTC
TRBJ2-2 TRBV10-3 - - CAISVSQATNTGELFF TGTGCCATCAGTGTTTCCCAAGCTACGAACACCGGGGAGCTGTTTTTT
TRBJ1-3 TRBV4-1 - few CASSQVYGGISGNTIYF TGCGCCAGCAGCCAAGTCTATGGGGGCATCTCTGGAAACACCATATATTTT
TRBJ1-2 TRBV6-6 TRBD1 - CASSQTGAVVGYTF TGTGCCAGCAGTCAGACAGGGGCCGTCGTGGGCTACACCTTC
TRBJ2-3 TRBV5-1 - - CASSSRQPSYGLSTDTQYF TGCGCCAGCAGCTCCCGACAACCAAGTTATGGGCTGAGTACAGATACGCAGTATTTT
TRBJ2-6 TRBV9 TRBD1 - CASSSRTGGGISSGANVLTF TGTGCCAGCAGCTCGCGGACAGGGGGCGGGATAAGCTCTGGGGCCAACGTCCTGACTTTC
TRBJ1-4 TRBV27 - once CASSLQGAGEKLFF TGTGCCAGCAGTTTACAGGGCGCTGGGGAAAAACTGTTTTTT
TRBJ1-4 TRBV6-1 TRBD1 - CAMRRDRHEKLFF TGTGCCATGCGCCGGGACAGACATGAAAAACTGTTTTTT
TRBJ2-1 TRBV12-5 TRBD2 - CASGLVRSGPGLGRWGSSYNEQFF TGTGCTAGTGGTTTGGTACGGTCGGGACCGGGACTAGGGCGGTGGGGTAGCTCCTACAATGAGCAGTTCTTC
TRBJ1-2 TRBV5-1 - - CASRPGGGGNNYGYTF TGCGCCAGCAGACCTGGTGGAGGGGGAAATAACTATGGCTACACCTTC
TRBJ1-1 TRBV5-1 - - CASTGTDPLRGEAFF TGCGCCAGCACCGGGACCGACCCCTTACGGGGTGAAGCTTTCTTT
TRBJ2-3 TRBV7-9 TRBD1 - CASSPQTGRSTDTQYF TGTGCCAGCAGCCCTCAGACAGGGCGGAGCACAGATACGCAGTATTTT
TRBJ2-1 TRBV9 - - CASSVGGSLHNEQFF TGTGCCAGCAGCGTAGGGGGGTCTTTACACAATGAGCAGTTCTTC
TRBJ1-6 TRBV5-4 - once CASSLAPGGADSPLHF TGTGCCAGCAGCTTGGCCCCTGGGGGCGCCGATTCACCCCTCCACTTT
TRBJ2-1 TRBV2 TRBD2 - CASSVREGANEQFF TGTGCCAGCAGTGTGCGGGAGGGGGCCAATGAGCAGTTCTTC
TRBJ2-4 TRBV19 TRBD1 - CASSSRDRGSAKNIQYF TGTGCCAGTAGTAGCCGGGACAGGGGTTCGGCCAAAAACATTCAGTACTTC
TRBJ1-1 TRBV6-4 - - CASSQGTEAFF TGTGCCAGCAGTCAGGGTACTGAAGCTTTCTTT
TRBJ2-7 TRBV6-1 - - CASSGRDGHEQYF TGTGCCAGCAGTGGCAGGGACGGACACGAGCAGTACTTC
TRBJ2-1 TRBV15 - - CATSRDLFYNEQFF TGTGCCACCAGCAGAGACTTGTTCTACAATGAGCAGTTCTTC
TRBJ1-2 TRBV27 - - CASSLKGRGEGYTF TGTGCCAGCAGTTTGAAGGGCCGGGGAGAAGGCTACACCTTC
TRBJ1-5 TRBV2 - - CASSPGRPNQPQHF TGTGCCAGCAGTCCCGGGAGGCCCAATCAGCCCCAGCATTTT
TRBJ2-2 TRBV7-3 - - CASSLTWTGVNTGELFF TGTGCCAGCAGCTTAACGTGGACGGGGGTTAACACCGGGGAGCTGTTTTTT
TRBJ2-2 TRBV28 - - CASSSTGTWLVNTGELFF TGTGCCAGCAGTTCTACAGGGACCTGGTTGGTCAACACCGGGGAGCTGTTTTTT
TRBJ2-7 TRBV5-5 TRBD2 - CASTVLAREVYEQYF TGTGCCAGCACCGTCTTGGCGCGGGAGGTCTACGAGCAGTACTTC
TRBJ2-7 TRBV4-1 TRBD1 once CASSQDGTGPSYEQYF TGCGCCAGCAGCCAAGATGGGACAGGACCTTCCTACGAGCAGTACTTC
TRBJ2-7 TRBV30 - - CAWSSPNEQYF TGTGCCTGGAGTTCCCCAAACGAGCAGTACTTC
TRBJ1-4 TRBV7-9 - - CASSRRINEKLFF TGTGCCAGCAGCCGACGGATTAATGAAAAACTGTTTTTT
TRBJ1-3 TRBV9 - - CASSLGQNSGNTIYF TGTGCCAGCAGCTTAGGACAGAACTCTGGAAACACCATATATTTT
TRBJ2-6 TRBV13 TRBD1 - CASRQSTRDRGHSGANVLTF TGTGCCAGCAGGCAAAGCACCCGGGACAGGGGCCACTCTGGGGCCAACGTCCTGACTTTC
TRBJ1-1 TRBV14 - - CASSRSGVNTEAFF TGTGCCAGCAGCCGCAGCGGGGTGAACACTGAAGCTTTCTTT
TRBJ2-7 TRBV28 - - CASTPPASYEQYF TGTGCCAGCACCCCCCCCGCCTCTTACGAGCAGTACTTC
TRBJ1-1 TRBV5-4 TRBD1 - CASSLAGTGGTEAFF TGTGCCAGCAGCTTGGCCGGGACAGGGGGTACTGAAGCTTTCTTT